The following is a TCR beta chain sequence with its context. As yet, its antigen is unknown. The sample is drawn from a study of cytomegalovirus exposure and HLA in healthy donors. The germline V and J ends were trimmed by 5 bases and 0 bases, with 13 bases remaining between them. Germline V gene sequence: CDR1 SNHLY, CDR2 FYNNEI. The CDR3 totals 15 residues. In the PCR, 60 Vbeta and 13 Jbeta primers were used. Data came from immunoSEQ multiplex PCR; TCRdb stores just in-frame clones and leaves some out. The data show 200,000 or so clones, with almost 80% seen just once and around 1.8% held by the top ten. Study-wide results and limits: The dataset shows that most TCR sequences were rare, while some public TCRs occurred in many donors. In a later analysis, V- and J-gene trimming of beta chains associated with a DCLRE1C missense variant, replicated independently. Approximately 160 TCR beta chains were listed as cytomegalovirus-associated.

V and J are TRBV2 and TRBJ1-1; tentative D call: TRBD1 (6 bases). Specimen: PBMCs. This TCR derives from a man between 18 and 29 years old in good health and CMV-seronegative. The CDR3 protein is CASSHPGHMNTEAFF. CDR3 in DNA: TGTGCCAGCAGTCATCCGGGACACATGAACACTGAAGCTTTCTTT.